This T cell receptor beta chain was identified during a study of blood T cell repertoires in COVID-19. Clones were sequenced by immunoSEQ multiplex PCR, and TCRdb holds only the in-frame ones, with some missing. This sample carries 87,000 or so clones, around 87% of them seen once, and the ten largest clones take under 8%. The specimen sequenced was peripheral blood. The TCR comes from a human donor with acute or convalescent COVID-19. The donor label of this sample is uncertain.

DNA of the CDR3: TGTGCCAGCAGCTTAACCACAGGGCCCGGGGAGCTGTTTTTT. This gives the protein CASSLTTGPGELFF. The rearrangement joins TRBV13 to TRBJ2-2, with D perhaps TRBD1 (6 bases). This CDR3 spans 14 amino acids. V was pared by 2 bases and J by 6 bases, with 10 bases between. Germline V gene sequence: CDR1 PRHDT, CDR2 FYEKMQ (reference sequence).